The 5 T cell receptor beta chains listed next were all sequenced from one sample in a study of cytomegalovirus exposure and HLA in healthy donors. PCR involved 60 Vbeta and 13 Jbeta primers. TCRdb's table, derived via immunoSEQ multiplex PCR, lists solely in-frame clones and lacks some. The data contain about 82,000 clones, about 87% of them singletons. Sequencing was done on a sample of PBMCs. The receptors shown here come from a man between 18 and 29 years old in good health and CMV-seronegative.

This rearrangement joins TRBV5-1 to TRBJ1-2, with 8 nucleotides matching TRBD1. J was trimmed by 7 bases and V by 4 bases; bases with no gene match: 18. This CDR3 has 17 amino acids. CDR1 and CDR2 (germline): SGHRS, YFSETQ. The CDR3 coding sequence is TGCGCCAGCAGCACCAGAACCGGGACAGGCCTGTATCGTGGCTACACCTTC. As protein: CASSTRTGTGLYRGYTF.

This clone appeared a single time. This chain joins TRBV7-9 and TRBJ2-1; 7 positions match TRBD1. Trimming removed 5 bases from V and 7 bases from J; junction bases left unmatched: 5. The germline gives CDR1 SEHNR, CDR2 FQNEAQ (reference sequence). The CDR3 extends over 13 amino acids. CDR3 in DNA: TGTGCCAGCAGCCCGATGACAGGGAATGAGCAGTTCTTC. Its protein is CASSPMTGNEQFF.

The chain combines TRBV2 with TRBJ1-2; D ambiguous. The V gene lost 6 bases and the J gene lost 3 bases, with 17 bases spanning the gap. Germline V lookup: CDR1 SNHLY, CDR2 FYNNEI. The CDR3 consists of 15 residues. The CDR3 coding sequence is TGTGCCAGCAGCGTCGGGGAGGGTGGACACTATGGCTACACCTTC. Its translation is CASSVGEGGHYGYTF.

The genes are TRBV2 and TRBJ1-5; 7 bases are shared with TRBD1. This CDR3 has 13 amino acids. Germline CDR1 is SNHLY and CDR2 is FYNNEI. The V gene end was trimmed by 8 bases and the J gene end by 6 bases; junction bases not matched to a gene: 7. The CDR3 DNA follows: TGTGCCAGCCAAACAGGGGAAGGTCAGCCCCAGCATTTT. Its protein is CASQTGEGQPQHF.

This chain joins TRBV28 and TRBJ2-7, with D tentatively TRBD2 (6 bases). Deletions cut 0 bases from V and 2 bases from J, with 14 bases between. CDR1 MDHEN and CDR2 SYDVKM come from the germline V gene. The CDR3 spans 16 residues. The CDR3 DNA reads TGTGCCAGCAGTTTATGGTCCTCGGCTAGCGCCTACGAGCAGTACTTC. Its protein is CASSLWSSASAYEQYF.